The entry that follows covers one T cell receptor (beta chain) sequence. Around 94% CD4+ purity was typical by flow cytometry. This sample is part of a study of untreated major depressive disorder. The CDR3 runs to 17 residues. After removal of 0 bases from V and 2 bases from J, the junction contained 6 bases not matched to a gene. Germline loops: CDR1 LGHNA, CDR2 YNFKEQ. The protocol was immunoSEQ multiplex PCR, while the TCRdb copy is restricted to in-frame clones and leaves out a portion. The sample includes tens of thousands of clones, 90% to 95% of them seen just once. This TCR derives from a man aged 30 to 45 in good health. Sequencing was performed on CD4+ T cells from PBMCs. The rearrangement uses TRBV4-2 and TRBJ2-1, with 8 nucleotides matching TRBD1. The CDR3 DNA follows: TGTGCCAGCAGCCAAGATCGGACAGGGAGGACCTACAATGAGCAGTTCTTC. This codes for CASSQDRTGRTYNEQFF.